Presented here are 11 T cell receptor beta chains from one specimen sequenced in a study of T cell clones after liver transplantation. Sequencing was performed with immunoSEQ multiplex PCR; in TCRdb, only in-frame clones are kept and a portion is missing. Of some 70,000 clones listed, about 88% are singletons. This sample comprised CD4+ T cells from blood, obtained before liver transplant. Receptors originate from a human donor who received a liver transplant.

The V call is TRBV15, the J call TRBJ1-4; D perhaps matches TRBD1 (5 bases). Deletions cut 4 bases from V and 4 bases from J, with 13 bases between. Germline CDR1 reads LNHNV; CDR2 reads YYDKDF (reference sequence). The length of the CDR3 is 15 residues. The DNA for the CDR3 is TGTGCCACCAGCATCCCGGGGCGGGATAATGAAAAACTGTTTTTT. This codes for CATSIPGRDNEKLFF.

This rearrangement joins TRBV7-2 to TRBJ1-5; D perhaps matches TRBD1 (5 bases). The CDR3 extends over 13 amino acids. V lost 3 bases, J lost 7 bases, and 10 bases lay in between. Per germline, CDR1 SGHTA and CDR2 FQGNSA. The DNA for the CDR3 is TGTGCCAGCAGCTTGAAAGGGGAACAGCCCCAGCATTTT. Translating it yields CASSLKGEQPQHF. The full variable domain, with the rest looked up from reference TRBV7-2 and TRBJ1-5, is GAGVSQSPSNKVTEKGKDVELRCDPISGHTALYWYRQSLGQGLEFLIYFQGNSAPDKSGLPSDRFSAERTGGSVSTLTIQRTQQEDSAVYLCASSLKGEQPQHFGDGTRLSIL.

Worth noting for this clone: The junction shows a germline mismatch at one end, possibly a read error. V usage is TRBV7-7 and J usage is TRBJ2-5; 10 nucleotides match TRBD1. CDR3 length: 14 residues. Germline values: CDR1 SSHAT, CDR2 FNYEAQ (reference sequence). CDR3 loop: CASSSWTGGETQYF. As DNA, the CDR3 is TGTGCTAGCAGCTCCTGGACAGGGGGAGAGACCCAGTACTTC.

The chain combines TRBV5-1 with TRBJ2-1; D is possibly TRBD2 (6 bases). The CDR3 spans 16 residues. Between the trimmed V and J ends, which lost 0 bases and 0 bases, there was a span of 10 bases. CDR1 is SGHRS, CDR2 YFSETQ, per germline. CDR3 loop: CASSLDGTASYNEQFF. The DNA for the CDR3 is TGCGCCAGCAGCTTGGACGGGACTGCCTCCTACAATGAGCAGTTCTTC.

V gene TRBV11-3 combines with J gene TRBJ2-1, with TRBD2 matching over 9 bases. There are 15 residues in the CDR3. The trim removed 3 bases at V and 0 bases at J, leaving 0 bases unmatched. Germline V CDR1 and CDR2: SGHNT, YENEEA. CDR3 sequence reads: CASSFSGSSYNEQFF. In DNA form, the CDR3 reads TGTGCCAGCAGCTTTAGCGGGAGCTCCTACAATGAGCAGTTCTTC. Together with reference TRBV11-3 and TRBJ2-1, the CDR3 gives the full variable domain: EAGVVQSPRYKIIEKKQPVAFWCNPISGHNTLYWYLQNLGQGPELLIRYENEEAVDDSQLPKDRFSAERLKGVDSTLKIQPAELGDSAVYLCASSFSGSSYNEQFFGPGTRLTVL.

The rearrangement links TRBV23-1 to TRBJ1-5; tentatively, D is TRBD1 (5 bases). TRBV23-1 carries the ORF label, with uncertain function. Trimming pared 0 bases from V and 6 bases from J, leaving 18 bases between. CDR3 length equals 17 residues. The CDR3 sequence: CASSQSDTWGFPQPQHF. The CDR3 DNA reads as TGCGCCAGCAGTCAATCGGACACTTGGGGCTTCCCTCAGCCCCAGCATTTT.

The chain combines TRBV6-5 with TRBJ2-1; TRBD2 matches 12 bases. The V gene's germline CDR1 is MNHEY and CDR2 SVGAGI. Trimming removed 2 bases from V and 10 bases from J; junction bases left unmatched: 6. The CDR3 runs 15 residues. The CDR3 loop reads CASSYLGLAGSEQFF. CDR3 DNA: TGTGCCAGCAGTTACCTAGGACTAGCGGGAAGCGAGCAGTTCTTC.

The sample holds one count of this clone. V gene TRBV29-1 combines with J gene TRBJ2-5; D is possibly TRBD2 (5 bases). The CDR3 runs 12 residues. The V and J ends lost 3 bases and 0 bases respectively, with 5 bases between them. From germline, CDR1 is SQVTM and CDR2 ANQGSEA. The CDR3 sequence: CSVETNQETQYF. The CDR3 nucleotides read TGCAGCGTTGAGACTAACCAAGAGACCCAGTACTTC.

The chain employs TRBV11-2 and TRBJ2-5; D perhaps matches TRBD2 (5 bases). Trimming pared 3 bases from V and 1 base from J, leaving 15 bases between. The CDR3 sequence is 16 residues long. CDR1 and CDR2 from the germline V gene are SGHAT and FQNNGV. The CDR3 spells CASSLQPPGFQETQYF. The CDR3 DNA reads as TGTGCCAGCAGCTTGCAGCCCCCGGGGTTCCAAGAGACCCAGTACTTC.

The chain couples TRBV2 to TRBJ1-5; D unclear. V was cut by 3 bases and J by 14 bases, with 14 bases left in between. The CDR3 is 12 residues long. From germline, CDR1 is SNHLY and CDR2 FYNNEI. The CDR3 bases are TGTGCCAGCAGTGACTACGACGGCCAGGAGCATTTT. It codes for CASSDYDGQEHF. The full variable domain, with the rest looked up from reference TRBV2 and TRBJ1-5, is EPEVTQTPSHQVTQMGQEVILRCVPISNHLYFYWYRQILGQKVEFLVSFYNNEISEKSEIFDDQFSVERPDGSNFTLKIRSTKLEDSAMYFCASSDYDGQEHFGDGTRLSIL.

The rearrangement joins TRBV6-5 to TRBJ2-7, with TRBD2 matching 7 bases. The V gene end was trimmed by 3 bases and the J gene end by 2 bases; junction bases not matched to a gene: 7. The germline V gene encodes CDR1 MNHEY and CDR2 SVGAGI. This CDR3 spans 15 amino acids. The CDR3 is CASSYAPGLTYEQYF. The CDR3 DNA is TGTGCCAGCAGTTATGCCCCGGGACTAACCTACGAGCAGTACTTC.